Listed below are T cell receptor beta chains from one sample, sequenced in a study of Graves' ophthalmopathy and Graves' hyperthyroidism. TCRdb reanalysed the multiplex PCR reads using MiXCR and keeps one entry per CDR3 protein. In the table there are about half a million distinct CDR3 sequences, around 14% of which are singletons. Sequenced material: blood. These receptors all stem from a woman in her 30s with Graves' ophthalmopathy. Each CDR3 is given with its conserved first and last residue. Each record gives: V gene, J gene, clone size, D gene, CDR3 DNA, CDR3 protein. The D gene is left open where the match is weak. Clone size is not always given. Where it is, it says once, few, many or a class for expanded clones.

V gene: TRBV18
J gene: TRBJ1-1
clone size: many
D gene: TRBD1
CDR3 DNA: TGTGCCAGCTCACGCGACAGGGGAGGGAACACTGAAGCTTTCTTT
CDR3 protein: CASSRDRGGNTEAFF

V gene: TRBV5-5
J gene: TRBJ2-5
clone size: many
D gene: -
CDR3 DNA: TGTGCCAGCAGCTTGTCGATCGGAAGGGGACAAGAGACCCAGTACTTC
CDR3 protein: CASSLSIGRGQETQYF

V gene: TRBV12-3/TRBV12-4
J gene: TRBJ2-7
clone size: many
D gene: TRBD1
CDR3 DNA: TGTGCCAGCAGTGGGGACAGTAACTACGAGCAGTACTTC
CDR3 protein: CASSGDSNYEQYF

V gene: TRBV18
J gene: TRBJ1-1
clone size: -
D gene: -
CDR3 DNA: TGTGCCAGCTCACCATTAGTAGACACTGAAGCTTTCTTT
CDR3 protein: CASSPLVDTEAFF

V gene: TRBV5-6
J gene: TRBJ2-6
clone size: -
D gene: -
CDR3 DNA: TGTGCCAGCAGCTTTTTGGGATCTGGGGCCAACGTCCTGACTTTC
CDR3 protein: CASSFLGSGANVLTF

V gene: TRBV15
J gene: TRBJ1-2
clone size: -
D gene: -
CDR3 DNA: TGTGCCACCAGCAGATTCCCGGACGGCGGGGATGGCTACACCTTC
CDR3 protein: CATSRFPDGGDGYTF

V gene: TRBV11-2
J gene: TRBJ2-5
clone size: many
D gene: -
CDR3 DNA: TGTGCCAGCACAACGCAAATCGACAGAATGGAGACCCAGTACTTC
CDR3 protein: CASTTQIDRMETQYF

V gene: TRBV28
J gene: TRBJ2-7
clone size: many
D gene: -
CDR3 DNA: TGTGCCAGCAGTTCAAGGGCGAACTACGAGCAGTACTTC
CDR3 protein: CASSSRANYEQYF

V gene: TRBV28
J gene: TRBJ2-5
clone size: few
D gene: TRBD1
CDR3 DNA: TGTGCCAGCAGTCCGACAGGGGCCGGCCAAGAGACCCAGTACTTC
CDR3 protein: CASSPTGAGQETQYF

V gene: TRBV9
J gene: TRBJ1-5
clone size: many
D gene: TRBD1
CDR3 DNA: TGTGCCAGCAGTGCCGGGACAGGGACTCGACAGCCCCAGCATTTT
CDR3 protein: CASSAGTGTRQPQHF

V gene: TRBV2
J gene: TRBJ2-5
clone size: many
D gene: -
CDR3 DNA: TGTGCCAGCTCCGGGCTCCAGGAGCGCTCCTACCAAGAGACCCAGTACTTC
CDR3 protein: CASSGLQERSYQETQYF

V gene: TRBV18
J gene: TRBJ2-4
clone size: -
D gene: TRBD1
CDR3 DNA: TGTGCCAGCTCTCCTACACAGGGGGCGGCCAAAAACATTCAGTACTTC
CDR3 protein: CASSPTQGAAKNIQYF

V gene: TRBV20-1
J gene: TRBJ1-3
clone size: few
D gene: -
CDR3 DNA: TGCAGTGCAGGGGGCTCTGGAAACACCATATATTTT
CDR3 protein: CSAGGSGNTIYF

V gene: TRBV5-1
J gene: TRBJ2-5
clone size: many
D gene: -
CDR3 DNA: TGCGCCAGCAGCTGGGACACCGAAGAGACCCAGTACTTC
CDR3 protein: CASSWDTEETQYF

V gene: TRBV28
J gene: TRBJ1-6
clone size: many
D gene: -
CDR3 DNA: TGTGCCAGCAGTTTATCCGGGGGGTATAGTTCCTATAATTCACCCCTCCACTTT
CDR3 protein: CASSLSGGYSSYNSPLHF

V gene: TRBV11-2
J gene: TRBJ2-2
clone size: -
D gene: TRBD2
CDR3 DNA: TGTGCCAGCAGTTCCGGGACTAGCTTATCCGGGGAGCTGTTTTTT
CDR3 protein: CASSSGTSLSGELFF

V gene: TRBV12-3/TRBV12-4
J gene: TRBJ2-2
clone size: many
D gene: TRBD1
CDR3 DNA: TGTGCCAGCAGTGTAAGGACAGGATCAACCGGGGAGCTGTTTTTT
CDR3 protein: CASSVRTGSTGELFF

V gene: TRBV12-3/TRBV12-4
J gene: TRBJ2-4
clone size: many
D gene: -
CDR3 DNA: TGTGCCAGCAGTTTAAGGCCGTCACTCGCCAAAAACATTCAGTACTTC
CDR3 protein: CASSLRPSLAKNIQYF

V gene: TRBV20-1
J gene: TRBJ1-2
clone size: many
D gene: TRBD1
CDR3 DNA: TGCAGTGCTAGAATCGCCGGGGACAGTTCCTACTATGGCTACACCTTC
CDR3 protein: CSARIAGDSSYYGYTF

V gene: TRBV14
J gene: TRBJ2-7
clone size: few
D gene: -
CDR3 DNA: TGTGCCAGCAGCCAACTGGGAGGCTACGAGCAGTACTTC
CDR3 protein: CASSQLGGYEQYF

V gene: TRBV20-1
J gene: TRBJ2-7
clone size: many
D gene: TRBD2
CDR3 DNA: TGCAGTGCTAGTATCGGGAGGGCCTTCACGTACGAGCAGTACTTC
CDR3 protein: CSASIGRAFTYEQYF

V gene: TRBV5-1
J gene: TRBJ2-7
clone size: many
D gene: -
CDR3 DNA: TGCGCCTCGAAGAAAGGGGGTTCCTATTCCTACGAGCAGTACTTC
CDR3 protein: CASKKGGSYSYEQYF

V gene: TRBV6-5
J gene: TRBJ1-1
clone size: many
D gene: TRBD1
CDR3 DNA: TGTGCCAGCAGTTATAGGACACAGGGGGCGCAAACTGAAGCTTTCTTT
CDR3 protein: CASSYRTQGAQTEAFF

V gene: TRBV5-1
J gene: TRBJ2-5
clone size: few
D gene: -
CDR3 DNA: TGCGCCAGCAGCCCTGGGAGCAGCCAAGAGACCCAGTACTTC
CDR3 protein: CASSPGSSQETQYF

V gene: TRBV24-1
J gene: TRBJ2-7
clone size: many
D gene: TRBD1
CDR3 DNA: TGTGCCACCATCCGGGACAGGAGGAACTACGAGCAGTACTTC
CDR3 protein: CATIRDRRNYEQYF

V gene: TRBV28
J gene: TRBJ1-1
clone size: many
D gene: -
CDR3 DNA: TGTGCCAGCAGTCCGCCCGGACGTGCTCGAGAAGCTTTCTTT
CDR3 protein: CASSPPGRAREAFF

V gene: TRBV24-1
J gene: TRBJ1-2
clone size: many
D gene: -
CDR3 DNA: TGTGCCACCAGTGACTCCTCGGGGGACTATGGCTACACCTTC
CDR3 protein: CATSDSSGDYGYTF

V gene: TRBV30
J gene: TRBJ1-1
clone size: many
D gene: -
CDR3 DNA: TGTGCCTGGAGTTCCCACAGGGTCGCCACTGAAGCTTTCTTT
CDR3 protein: CAWSSHRVATEAFF